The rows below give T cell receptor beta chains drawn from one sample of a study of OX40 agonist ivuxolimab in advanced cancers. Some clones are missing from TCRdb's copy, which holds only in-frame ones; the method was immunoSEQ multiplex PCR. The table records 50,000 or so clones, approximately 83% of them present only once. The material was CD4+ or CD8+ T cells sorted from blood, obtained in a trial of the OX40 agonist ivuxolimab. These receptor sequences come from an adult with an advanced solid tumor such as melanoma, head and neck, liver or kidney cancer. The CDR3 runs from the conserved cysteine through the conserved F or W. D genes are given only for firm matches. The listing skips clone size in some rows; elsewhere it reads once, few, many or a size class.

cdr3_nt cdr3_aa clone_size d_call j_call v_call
TGTGCCATCGCGGGGGACAGAGGTCAGCCCCAGCATTTT CAIAGDRGQPQHF . TRBD1 TRBJ1-5 TRBV10-3
TGTGCCACCAGCAGAGATATGGCGGGATACACTGAAGCTTTCTTT CATSRDMAGYTEAFF . . TRBJ1-1 TRBV15
TGTGCCAGCTCAGGGGTCCGGGAAGGTGAGCAGTTCTTC CASSGVREGEQFF . . TRBJ2-1 TRBV18
TGTGCCATCAGTGGAACAGGTGACGGGGAGCTGTTTTTT CAISGTGDGELFF . . TRBJ2-2 TRBV10-3
TGTGCCAGTAGTATTTGGCGGGTTACGAACAATGAGCAGTTCTTC CASSIWRVTNNEQFF . . TRBJ2-1 TRBV19
TGTGCCAGCAGCGTAGCTGGCAGTAATGTGCAGTTCTTC CASSVAGSNVQFF . . TRBJ2-1 TRBV9
TGTGCCAGTAGTATAGTTTGGGGGACTACCTACGAGCAGTACTTC CASSIVWGTTYEQYF . TRBD2 TRBJ2-7 TRBV19
TGCGCCAGCAGCTTGGTACCACAGGGAAGCTCCTACAATGAGCAGTTCTTC CASSLVPQGSSYNEQFF . . TRBJ2-1 TRBV5-1
TGTGCCAGCTCACCTTCAGCAGGGGGCATTTGGGAGACCCAGTACTTC CASSPSAGGIWETQYF . TRBD1 TRBJ2-5 TRBV18
TGTGCCAGTAGGAGAGGACAGGAAGCTTCCTACGAGCAGTACTTC CASRRGQEASYEQYF . TRBD1 TRBJ2-7 TRBV19
TGTGCCACCAAAGGGGGTAGCGGGGTCGTTTCCTACGAGCAGTACTTC CATKGGSGVVSYEQYF . TRBD2 TRBJ2-7 TRBV28
TGTGCCAGCAGCTTAGGAGGTAGCGGGAGGTTATACAATGAGCAGTTCTTC CASSLGGSGRLYNEQFF . TRBD2 TRBJ2-1 TRBV7-2
TGTGCCAGCAGGGATAGCGGGTACCTAGCCGCGGGTCTTTTCATTCAGTACTTC CASRDSGYLAAGLFIQYF once TRBD2 TRBJ2-4 TRBV28
TGTGCCAGCAGGTTGACAGGGGGGACTGAAGCTTTCTTT CASRLTGGTEAFF . TRBD1 TRBJ1-1 TRBV6-5
TGTGCCAGCAGCCGGGGACTAGCGGGGAACGAGCAGTACTTC CASSRGLAGNEQYF . TRBD2 TRBJ2-7 TRBV7-8
TGTGCCATCAGTGAAACGGGACCGTCTGCGGGTACAGATACGCAGTATTTT CAISETGPSAGTDTQYF . . TRBJ2-3 TRBV10-3
TGTGCCAGCAGCTTAGCGGGGGGGACACTAGATACGCAGTATTTT CASSLAGGTLDTQYF . TRBD2 TRBJ2-3 TRBV4-2
TGTGCCAGCAGCCAAGATCCTGCAGGGACTAGCGGGGAGACCCAGTACTTC CASSQDPAGTSGETQYF . TRBD2 TRBJ2-5 TRBV4-2
TGTGCCAGCAGCGCTACCGGGACCTACAATGAGCAGTTCTTC CASSATGTYNEQFF . . TRBJ2-1 TRBV2
TGTGCCAGCAGCCCCTACTCTGAGCAAGCCTACAATGAGCAGTTCTTC CASSPYSEQAYNEQFF once . TRBJ2-1 TRBV7-9
TGTGCCAGCAGCAAAGCGCGAAGGGAAGTAGCTGAAGCTTTCTTT CASSKARREVAEAFF few . TRBJ1-1 TRBV21-1
TGTGCCAGCAGTAGGGTTTGGGACAGGGGAAGCGGTGAAGCTTTCTTT CASSRVWDRGSGEAFF . TRBD1 TRBJ1-1 TRBV2
TGTGCCAGCAGCCATGGGACAGGGGGGTATAGCAATCAGCCCCAGCATTTT CASSHGTGGYSNQPQHF . TRBD1 TRBJ1-5 TRBV5-6
TGTGCCTGGTCCGGAGTAAAGTCACCCCTCCACTTT CAWSGVKSPLHF . . TRBJ1-6 TRBV30
TGTGCCAGCAGTTACAGGGGCAACACTGAAGCTTTCTTT CASSYRGNTEAFF . . TRBJ1-1 TRBV6-5
TGTGCCAGCATCAGGGGGCTTTATGGCTACACCTTC CASIRGLYGYTF . TRBD1 TRBJ1-2 TRBV2
TGTGCCAGCAGCTCTCTAGCGGGGGCCTACAATGAGCAGTTCTTC CASSSLAGAYNEQFF . TRBD2 TRBJ2-1 TRBV7-9
TGTGCCTGGGGTGACGCAGGGGGCTCTGGAAACACCATATATTTT CAWGDAGGSGNTIYF . TRBD1 TRBJ1-3 TRBV30
TGTGCCAGCAGCAAAGGCCCCGCTGGCTACAATGAGCAGTTCTTC CASSKGPAGYNEQFF . . TRBJ2-1 TRBV7-2
TGCGCCAGGAGAACCGACAGGATAGTCAATGAGCAGTTCTTC CARRTDRIVNEQFF few . TRBJ2-1 TRBV23-1
TGTGCCAGCAGTGAACAGGGGGCAGGGAGCACAGATACGCAGTATTTT CASSEQGAGSTDTQYF . TRBD1 TRBJ2-3 TRBV6-4
TGCGCCAGCAGCGGGGTTCGTGGTTTTCCCGGGGAGCTGTTTTTT CASSGVRGFPGELFF . . TRBJ2-2 TRBV4-1
TGTGCCAGCAGCTTAGATCGAGGTAGCGGGAGGATAAATGAGCAGTTCTTC CASSLDRGSGRINEQFF . TRBD2 TRBJ2-1 TRBV11-2
TGTGCCAGCAGTGGACCAGGGTCAAGCTATGGCTACACCTTC CASSGPGSSYGYTF . . TRBJ1-2 TRBV25-1
TGCGCCAGCAGACCGGACGGGTATAATGAAGCTTTCTTT CASRPDGYNEAFF . . TRBJ1-1 TRBV5-1
TGTGCCAGCAGCCAAGTAGGACAGGGCCAGGACGAGCAGTACTTC CASSQVGQGQDEQYF . TRBD1 TRBJ2-7 TRBV4-2
TGTGCCAGCAGCTTAGTGACTAGCGAGCTTCTGGTCGGTAAAAACATTCAGTACTTC CASSLVTSELLVGKNIQYF . TRBD2 TRBJ2-4 TRBV7-9
TGTGCCAGCAGCGGTCGGGACCGCCGTTTCCTCGAGCAGTACTTC CASSGRDRRFLEQYF . . TRBJ2-7 TRBV7-8
TGTGCCACCAGCAGCTTGTATCCGGACAGCCACGGAAACACCATATATTTT CATSSLYPDSHGNTIYF . . TRBJ1-3 TRBV15
TGTGCCAGCAGTTCCCGCCTGACGGCCCCCTCTTCCTATGGCTACACCTTC CASSSRLTAPSSYGYTF . . TRBJ1-2 TRBV27
TGTGCCAGCAGCACCGGACAGGCATACTCCTACGAGCAGTACTTC CASSTGQAYSYEQYF . TRBD1 TRBJ2-7 TRBV5-5
TGCGCCAGCAGCCTAACCGGGACACCGAATCAGCCCCAGCATTTT CASSLTGTPNQPQHF . . TRBJ1-5 TRBV4-1